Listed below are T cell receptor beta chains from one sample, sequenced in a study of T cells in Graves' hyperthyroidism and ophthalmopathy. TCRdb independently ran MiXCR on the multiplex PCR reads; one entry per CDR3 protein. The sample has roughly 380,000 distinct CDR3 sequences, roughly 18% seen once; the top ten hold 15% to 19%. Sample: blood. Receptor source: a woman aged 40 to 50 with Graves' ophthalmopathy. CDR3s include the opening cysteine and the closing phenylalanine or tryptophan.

CASSFTVYEQYF	TRBV28	TRBJ2-7
CASRVHRANSYEQYF	TRBV6-1	TRBJ2-7
CASNLGPEAFF	TRBV5-1	TRBJ1-1
CASSDRGQGPAFF	TRBV25-1	TRBJ1-1
CASSSRGHLYEQYF	TRBV28	TRBJ2-7
CASSLLASGYEQYF	TRBV28	TRBJ2-7
CATSGVRGTGELFF	TRBV24-1	TRBJ2-2
CASSLSLETQYF	TRBV6-2/TRBV6-3	TRBJ2-5
CASSEAGGLGYTF	TRBV10-2	TRBJ1-2
CASSYSIPGSYNSPLHF	TRBV6-5	TRBJ1-6
CASRTLAASYEQYF	TRBV27	TRBJ2-7
CASSFRTGPSSEQYF	TRBV11-2	TRBJ2-7
CASSFDRGVGKNIQYF	TRBV25-1	TRBJ2-4
CASGVLARREQYF	TRBV6-1	TRBJ2-7
CASSLVVTATGELFF	TRBV7-2	TRBJ2-2
CASTPLLNYGYTF	TRBV19	TRBJ1-2
CASSFLGLADIGELFF	TRBV28	TRBJ2-2
CSAAQGVSDQPQHF	TRBV20-1	TRBJ1-5
CASSDWDRASEAFF	TRBV10-1	TRBJ1-1
CASSYYPVNTEAFF	TRBV6-5	TRBJ1-1
CASSPRLSNQPQHF	TRBV28	TRBJ1-5
CASSLRALNTEAFF	TRBV27	TRBJ1-1
CSARRGTDSNQPQHF	TRBV20-1	TRBJ1-5
CASSTVYAYEQYF	TRBV12-3/TRBV12-4	TRBJ2-7
CASSLRGPTGELFF	TRBV5-1	TRBJ2-2
CASSLTGPIYPGNTIYF	TRBV11-1	TRBJ1-3
CASSRDPPYGYTF	TRBV6-1	TRBJ1-2
CASSLGQGSEAFF	TRBV13	TRBJ1-1
CASSANTGELFF	TRBV7-6	TRBJ2-2
CASSSRPQLSYEQSF	TRBV28	TRBJ2-7
CASSLVGVAADEQYF	TRBV5-1	TRBJ2-7
CSVLAGDHYEQYF	TRBV20-1	TRBJ2-7